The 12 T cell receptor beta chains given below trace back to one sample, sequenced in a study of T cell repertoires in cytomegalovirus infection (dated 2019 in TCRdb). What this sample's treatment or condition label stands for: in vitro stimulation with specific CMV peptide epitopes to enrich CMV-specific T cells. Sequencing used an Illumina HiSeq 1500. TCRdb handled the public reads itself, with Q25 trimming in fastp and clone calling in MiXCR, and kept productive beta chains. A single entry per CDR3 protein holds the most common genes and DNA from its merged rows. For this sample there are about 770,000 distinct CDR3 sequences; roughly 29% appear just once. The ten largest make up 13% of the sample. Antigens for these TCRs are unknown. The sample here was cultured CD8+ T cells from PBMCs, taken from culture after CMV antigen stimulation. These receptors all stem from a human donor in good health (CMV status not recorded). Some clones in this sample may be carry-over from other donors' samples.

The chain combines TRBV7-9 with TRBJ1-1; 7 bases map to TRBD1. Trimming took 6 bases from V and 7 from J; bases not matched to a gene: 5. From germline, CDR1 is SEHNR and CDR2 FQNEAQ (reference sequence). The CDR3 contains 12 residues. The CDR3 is CASRFTGVEAFF. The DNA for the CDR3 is TGTGCCAGCAGGTTTACAGGGGTTGAAGCTTTCTTT. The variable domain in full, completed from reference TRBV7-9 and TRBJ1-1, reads DTGVSQNPRHKITKRGQNVTFRCDPISEHNRLYWYRQTLGQGPEFLTYFQNEAQLEKSRLLSDRFSAERPKGSFSTLEIQRTEQGDSAMYLCASRFTGVEAFFGQGTRLTVV.

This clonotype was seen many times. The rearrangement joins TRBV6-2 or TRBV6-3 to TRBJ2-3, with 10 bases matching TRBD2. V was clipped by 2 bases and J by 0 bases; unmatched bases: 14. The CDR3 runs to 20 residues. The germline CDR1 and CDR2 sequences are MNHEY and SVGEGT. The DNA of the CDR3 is TGTGCCAGCAGTTACGCCCAGCGGGGGGGTTATATTGTTAGCACAGATACGCAGTATTTT. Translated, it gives CASSYAQRGGYIVSTDTQYF.

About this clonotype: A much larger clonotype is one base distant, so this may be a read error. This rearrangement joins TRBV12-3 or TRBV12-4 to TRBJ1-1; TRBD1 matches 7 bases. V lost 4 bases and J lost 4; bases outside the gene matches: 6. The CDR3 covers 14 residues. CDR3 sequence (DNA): TGTGCCAGCAGTTCGTCCGCAGGGGGCACTGAAGCTTTCTTT. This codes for CASSSSAGGTEAFF.

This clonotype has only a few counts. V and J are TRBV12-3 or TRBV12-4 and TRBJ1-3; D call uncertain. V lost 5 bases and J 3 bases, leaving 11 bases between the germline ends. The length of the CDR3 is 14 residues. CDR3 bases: TGTGCCAGCAGTCCCGGGAGGGTTGGAAACACCATATATTTT. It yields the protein CASSPGRVGNTIYF.

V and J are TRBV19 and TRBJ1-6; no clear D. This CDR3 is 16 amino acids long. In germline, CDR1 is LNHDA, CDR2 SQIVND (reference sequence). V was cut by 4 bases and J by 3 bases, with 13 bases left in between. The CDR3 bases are TGTGCCAGTAGTAGGGTTCGGTTCGACTATAATTCACCCCTCCACTTT. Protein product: CASSRVRFDYNSPLHF.

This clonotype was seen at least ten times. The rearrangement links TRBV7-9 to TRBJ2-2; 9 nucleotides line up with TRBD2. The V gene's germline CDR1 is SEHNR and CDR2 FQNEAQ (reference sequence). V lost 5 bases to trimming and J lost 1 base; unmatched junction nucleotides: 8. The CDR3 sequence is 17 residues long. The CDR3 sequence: CASSEKIAGVNTGELFF. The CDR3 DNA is TGTGCCAGCAGCGAGAAGATAGCGGGGGTGAACACCGGGGAGCTGTTTTTT.

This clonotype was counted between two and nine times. CDR3 loop: CASSPWGGRNEQFF. The CDR3 DNA reads as TGTGCCAGCAGTCCCTGGGGGGGAAGAAATGAGCAGTTCTTC. This chain connects TRBV6-2 or TRBV6-3 to TRBJ2-1, with TRBD2 identical over 7 bases. The CDR3 is made up of 14 amino acids. Germline CDR1 and CDR2: MNHEY and SVGEGT. V shed 5 bases, J shed 7 bases, and the junction held 8 bases outside the gene matches.

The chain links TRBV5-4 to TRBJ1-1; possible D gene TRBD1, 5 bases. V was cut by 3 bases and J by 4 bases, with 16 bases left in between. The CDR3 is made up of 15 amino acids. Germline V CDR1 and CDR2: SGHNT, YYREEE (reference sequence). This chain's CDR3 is CASSSAGFYGTEAFF. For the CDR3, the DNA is TGTGCCAGCAGCTCAGCAGGGTTTTACGGCACTGAAGCTTTCTTT.

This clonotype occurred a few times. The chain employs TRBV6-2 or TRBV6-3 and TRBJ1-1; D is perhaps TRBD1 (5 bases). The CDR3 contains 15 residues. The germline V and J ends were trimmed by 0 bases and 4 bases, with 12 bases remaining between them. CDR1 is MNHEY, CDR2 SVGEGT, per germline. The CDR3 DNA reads TGTGCCAGCAGTTACTCAATGCAGGGTGGCACTGAAGCTTTCTTT. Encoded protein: CASSYSMQGGTEAFF.

The CDR3 here is CSVEAGTGSYGYTF. The CDR3 DNA reads TGCAGCGTTGAAGCCGGGACAGGGAGCTATGGCTACACCTTC. This chain uses TRBV29-1 with TRBJ1-2; 9 bases line up with TRBD1. The germline CDR1 and CDR2 sequences are SQVTM and ANQGSEA. CDR3 length: 14 residues. V shed 1 base and J 4 bases; nucleotides not matched to a gene: 4.

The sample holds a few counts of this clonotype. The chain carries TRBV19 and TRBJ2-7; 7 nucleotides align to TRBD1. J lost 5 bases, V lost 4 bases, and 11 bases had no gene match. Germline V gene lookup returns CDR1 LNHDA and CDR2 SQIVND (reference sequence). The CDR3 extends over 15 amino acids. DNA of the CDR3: TGTGCCAGTAGTAAGAGACAGGGATTAGTGGACGAGCAGTACTTC. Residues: CASSKRQGLVDEQYF.

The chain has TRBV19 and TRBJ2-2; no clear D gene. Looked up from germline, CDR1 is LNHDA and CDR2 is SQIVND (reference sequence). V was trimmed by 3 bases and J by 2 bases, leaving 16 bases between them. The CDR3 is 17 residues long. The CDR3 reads CASSIPAIYVNTGELFF. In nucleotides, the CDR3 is TGTGCCAGTAGTATCCCCGCGATTTACGTAAACACCGGGGAGCTGTTTTTT.